The 5 T cell receptor beta chains reported below all come from one sample, sequenced in a study of sequential checkpoint blockade in melanoma. Treatment noted: randomized to nivolumab then ipilimumab (arm A) or the reverse (arm B). Assay used: immunoSEQ multiplex PCR; TCRdb lists only in-frame clones, some missing. The sample holds some 19,000 clones, around four fifths seen once. The sequencing used CD8+ T cells sorted from blood (inferred from file names), collected from a patient given nivolumab and ipilimumab in sequence. These receptors were taken from a human donor with melanoma.

This sequence joins TRBV28 and TRBJ2-7; 12 bases match TRBD1. V lost 3 bases to trimming and J lost 6 bases; unmatched junction nucleotides: 9. The CDR3 sequence is 16 residues long. Per germline, CDR1 MDHEN and CDR2 SYDVKM. The CDR3 region is CASSFRRDRGLSEQYF. As DNA, the CDR3 is TGTGCCAGCAGTTTCCGCCGGGACAGGGGGCTAAGCGAGCAGTACTTC.

V gene TRBV7-9 combines with J gene TRBJ2-7; TRBD1 is a possible D gene (5 bases). The V gene lost 8 bases and the J gene lost 5 bases, with 16 bases spanning the gap. CDR1 SEHNR and CDR2 FQNEAQ come from the germline V gene (reference sequence). The CDR3 has 13 amino acids. The DNA for the CDR3 is TGTGCCAGCCGCCATGGGGCCATGGACGAGCAGTACTTC. The encoded protein is CASRHGAMDEQYF.

The chain has TRBV27 and TRBJ2-7; D unresolved. There are 13 residues in the CDR3. V lost 0 bases, J lost 3 bases, and 6 bases lay in between. Germline CDR1 and CDR2: MNHEY and SMNVEV (reference sequence). The chain's CDR3 is CASSLSTGYEQYF. The CDR3 coding sequence is TGTGCCAGCAGTTTATCTACCGGCTACGAGCAGTACTTC.

CDR3 nucleotide sequence: TGCGCCAGCAGCTTGGGACACAGGGGGGGTACTGAAGCTTTCTTT. It codes for CASSLGHRGGTEAFF. V gene TRBV5-1 combines with J gene TRBJ1-1; 8 bases align to TRBD1. J gave up 5 bases and V 0 bases, and 6 bases lay outside the gene matches. Germline assignment: CDR1 SGHRS and CDR2 YFSETQ. The CDR3 has 15 residues.

This clone was found a few times. CDR3 DNA: TGTGCCAGCAGTTTAATGCGCCAGGGTAATTCACCCCTCCACTTT. It translates to CASSLMRQGNSPLHF. This sequence joins TRBV28 and TRBJ1-6; TRBD1 might be the D (5 bases). V lost 2 bases and J lost 6, with 11 bases in between. The CDR3 is made up of 15 amino acids. Germline V gene lookup returns CDR1 MDHEN and CDR2 SYDVKM. The variable domain in full, with the rest retrieved from reference TRBV28 and TRBJ1-6, is DVKVTQSSRYLVKRTGEKVFLECVQDMDHENMFWYRQDPGLGLRLIYFSYDVKMKEKGDIPEGYSVSREKKERFSLILESASTNQTSMYLCASSLMRQGNSPLHFGNGTRLTVT.